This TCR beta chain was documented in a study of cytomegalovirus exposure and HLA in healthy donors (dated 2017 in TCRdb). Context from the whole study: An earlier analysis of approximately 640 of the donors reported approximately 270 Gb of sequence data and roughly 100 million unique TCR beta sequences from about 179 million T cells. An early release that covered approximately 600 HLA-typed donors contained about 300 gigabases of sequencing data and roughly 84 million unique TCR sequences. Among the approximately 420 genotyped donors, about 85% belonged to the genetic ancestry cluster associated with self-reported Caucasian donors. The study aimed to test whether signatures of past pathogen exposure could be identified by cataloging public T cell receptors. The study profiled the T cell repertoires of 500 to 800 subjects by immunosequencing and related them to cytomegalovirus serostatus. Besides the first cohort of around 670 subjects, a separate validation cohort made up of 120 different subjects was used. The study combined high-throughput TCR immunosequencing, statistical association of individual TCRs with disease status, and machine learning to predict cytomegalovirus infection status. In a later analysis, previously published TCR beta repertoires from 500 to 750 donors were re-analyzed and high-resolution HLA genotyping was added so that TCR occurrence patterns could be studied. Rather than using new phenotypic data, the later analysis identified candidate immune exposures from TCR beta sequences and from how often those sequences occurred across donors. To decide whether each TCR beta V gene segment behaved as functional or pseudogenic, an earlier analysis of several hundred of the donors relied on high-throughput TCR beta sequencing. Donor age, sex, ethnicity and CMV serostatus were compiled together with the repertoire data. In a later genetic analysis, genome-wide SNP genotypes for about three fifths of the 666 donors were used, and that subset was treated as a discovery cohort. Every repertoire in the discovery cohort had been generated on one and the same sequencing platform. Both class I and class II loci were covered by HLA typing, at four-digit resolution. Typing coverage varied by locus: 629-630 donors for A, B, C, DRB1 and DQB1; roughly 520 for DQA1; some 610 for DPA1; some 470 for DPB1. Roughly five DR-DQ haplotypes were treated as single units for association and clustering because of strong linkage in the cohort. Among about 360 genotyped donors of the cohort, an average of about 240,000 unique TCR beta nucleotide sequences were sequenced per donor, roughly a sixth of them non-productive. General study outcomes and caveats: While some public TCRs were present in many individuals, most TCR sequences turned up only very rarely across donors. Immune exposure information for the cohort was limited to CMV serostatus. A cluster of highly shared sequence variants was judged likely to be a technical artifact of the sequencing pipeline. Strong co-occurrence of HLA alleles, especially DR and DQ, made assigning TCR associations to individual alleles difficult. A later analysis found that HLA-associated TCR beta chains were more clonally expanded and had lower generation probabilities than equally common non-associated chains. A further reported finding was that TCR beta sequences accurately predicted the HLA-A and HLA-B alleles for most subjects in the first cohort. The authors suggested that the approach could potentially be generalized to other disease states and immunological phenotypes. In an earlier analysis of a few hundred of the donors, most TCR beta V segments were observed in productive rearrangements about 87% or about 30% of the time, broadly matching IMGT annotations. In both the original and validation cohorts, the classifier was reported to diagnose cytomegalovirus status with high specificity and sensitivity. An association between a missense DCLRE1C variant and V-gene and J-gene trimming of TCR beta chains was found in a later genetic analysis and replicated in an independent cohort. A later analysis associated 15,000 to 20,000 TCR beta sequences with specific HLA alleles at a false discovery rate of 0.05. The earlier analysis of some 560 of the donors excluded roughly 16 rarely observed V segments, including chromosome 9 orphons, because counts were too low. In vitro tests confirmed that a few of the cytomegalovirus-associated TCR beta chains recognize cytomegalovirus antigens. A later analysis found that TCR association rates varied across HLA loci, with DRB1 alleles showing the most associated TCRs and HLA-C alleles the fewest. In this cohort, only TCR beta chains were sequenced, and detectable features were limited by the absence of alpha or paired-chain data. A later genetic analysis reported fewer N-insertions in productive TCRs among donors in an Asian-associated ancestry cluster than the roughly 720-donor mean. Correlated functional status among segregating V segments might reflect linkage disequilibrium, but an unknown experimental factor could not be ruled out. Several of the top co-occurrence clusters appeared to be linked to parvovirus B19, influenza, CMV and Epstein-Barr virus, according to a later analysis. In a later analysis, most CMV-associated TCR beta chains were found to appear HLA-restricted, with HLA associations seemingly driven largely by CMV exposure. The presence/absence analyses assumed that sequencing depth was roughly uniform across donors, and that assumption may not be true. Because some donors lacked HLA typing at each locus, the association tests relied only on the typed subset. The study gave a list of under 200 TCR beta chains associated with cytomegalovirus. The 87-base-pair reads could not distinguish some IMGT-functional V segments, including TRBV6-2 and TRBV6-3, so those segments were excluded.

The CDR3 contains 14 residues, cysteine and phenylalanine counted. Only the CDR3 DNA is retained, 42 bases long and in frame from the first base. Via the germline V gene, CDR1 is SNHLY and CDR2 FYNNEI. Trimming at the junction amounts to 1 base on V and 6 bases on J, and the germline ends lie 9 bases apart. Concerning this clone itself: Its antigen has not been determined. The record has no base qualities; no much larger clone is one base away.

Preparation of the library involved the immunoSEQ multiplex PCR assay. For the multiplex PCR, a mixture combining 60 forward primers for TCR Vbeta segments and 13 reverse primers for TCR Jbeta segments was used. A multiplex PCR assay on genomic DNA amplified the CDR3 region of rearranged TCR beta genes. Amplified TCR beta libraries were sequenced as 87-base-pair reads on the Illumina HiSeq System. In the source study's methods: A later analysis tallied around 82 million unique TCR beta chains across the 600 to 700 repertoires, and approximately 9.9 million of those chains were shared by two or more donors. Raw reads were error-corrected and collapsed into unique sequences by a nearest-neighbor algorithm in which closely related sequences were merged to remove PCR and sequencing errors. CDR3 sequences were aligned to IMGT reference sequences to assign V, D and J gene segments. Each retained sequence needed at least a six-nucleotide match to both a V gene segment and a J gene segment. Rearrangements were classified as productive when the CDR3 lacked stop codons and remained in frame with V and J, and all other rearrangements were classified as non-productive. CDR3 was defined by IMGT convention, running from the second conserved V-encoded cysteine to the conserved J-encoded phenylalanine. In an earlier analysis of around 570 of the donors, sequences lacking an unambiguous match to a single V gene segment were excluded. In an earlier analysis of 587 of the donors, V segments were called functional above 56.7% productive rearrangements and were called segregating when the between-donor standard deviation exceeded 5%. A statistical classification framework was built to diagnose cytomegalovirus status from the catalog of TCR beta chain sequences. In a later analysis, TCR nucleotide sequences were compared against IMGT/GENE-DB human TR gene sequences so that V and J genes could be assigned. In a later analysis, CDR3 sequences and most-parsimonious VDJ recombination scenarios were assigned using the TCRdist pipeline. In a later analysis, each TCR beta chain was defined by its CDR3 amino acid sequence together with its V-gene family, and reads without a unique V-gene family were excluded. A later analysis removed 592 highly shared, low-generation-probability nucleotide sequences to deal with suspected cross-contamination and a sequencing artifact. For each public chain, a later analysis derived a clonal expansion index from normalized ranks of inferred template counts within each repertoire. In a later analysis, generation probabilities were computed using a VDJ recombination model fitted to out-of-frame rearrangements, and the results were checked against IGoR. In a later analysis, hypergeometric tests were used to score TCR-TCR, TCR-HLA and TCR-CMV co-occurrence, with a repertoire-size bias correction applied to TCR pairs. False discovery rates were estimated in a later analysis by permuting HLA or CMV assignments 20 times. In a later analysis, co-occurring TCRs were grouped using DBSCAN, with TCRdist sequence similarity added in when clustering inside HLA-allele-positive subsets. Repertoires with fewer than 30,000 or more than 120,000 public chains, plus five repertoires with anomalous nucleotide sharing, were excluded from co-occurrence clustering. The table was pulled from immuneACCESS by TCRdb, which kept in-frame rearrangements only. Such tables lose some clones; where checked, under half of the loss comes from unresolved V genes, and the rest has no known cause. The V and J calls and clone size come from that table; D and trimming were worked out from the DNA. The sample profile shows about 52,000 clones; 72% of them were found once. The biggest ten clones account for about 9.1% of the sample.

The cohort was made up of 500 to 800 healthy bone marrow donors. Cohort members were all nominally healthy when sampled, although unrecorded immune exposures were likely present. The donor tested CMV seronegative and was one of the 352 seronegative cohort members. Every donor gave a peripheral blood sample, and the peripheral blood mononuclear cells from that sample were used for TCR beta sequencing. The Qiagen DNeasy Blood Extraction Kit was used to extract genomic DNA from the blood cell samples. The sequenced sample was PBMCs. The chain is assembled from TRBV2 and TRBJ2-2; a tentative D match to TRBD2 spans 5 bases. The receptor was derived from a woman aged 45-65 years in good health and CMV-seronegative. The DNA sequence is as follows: TGTGCCAGCAGTGAAGATCCCGGGGCCGGGGAGCTGTTTTTT. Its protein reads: CASSEDPGAGELFF.